This T cell receptor (beta chain) was sequenced in a study of OX40 agonist ivuxolimab in advanced cancers. Study overall: The study gave patients intravenous ivuxolimab at 0.01 to 10 mg/kg every 2 weeks. Participants averaged about 60 years of age (range about 23 to 79) and were 82.7% male. General study results and limits: CD8+ T cells were the subset that, on average, had more expanded clones than CD4+.

For this clone: Its antigen is still unknown. A junction boundary mismatches the germline segment, possibly from a read error.

Baseline, cycle 4 day 1, and cycle 7 day 1 were the blood sampling points. TCRdb keeps only in-frame clones here, not all; method: immunoSEQ multiplex PCR. This sample has 65,000 to 80,000 clones; 84% occur once, and the top ten carry over 2%. The receptor's source is an adult with an advanced solid tumor such as melanoma, head and neck, liver or kidney cancer. Sequencing used CD4+ or CD8+ T cells sorted from blood, obtained in a trial of the OX40 agonist ivuxolimab.

The chain's CDR3 is CASSETGGFLF. The DNA for the CDR3 is TGTGCCAGCAGTGAGACAGGGGGATTCCTCTTC. The chain is built from TRBV2 and TRBJ2-1, with TRBD1 identical over 9 bases. Germline values: CDR1 SNHLY, CDR2 FYNNEI. The CDR3 contains 11 residues.